This T cell receptor (beta chain) was observed in a study of cytomegalovirus exposure and HLA in healthy donors. CDR1 and CDR2 from the germline V gene are LNHDA and SQIVND (reference sequence). Unmatched junction bases numbered 8, after V lost 7 bases and J lost 6 bases. The CDR3 is 14 residues long. Regarding this clone: Antigen specificity is unknown.

General study points: Later findings reportedly placed an Asian-associated ancestry cluster below the approximately 630-donor mean for N-insertions. The authors later found TCR association rates varying by HLA locus, with DRB1 most and HLA-C fewest. It was only CMV serostatus that was available as immune exposure information. According to the study, roughly 160 TCR beta chains were cytomegalovirus-associated.

Primers: 60 Vbeta forward and 13 Jbeta reverse. Sequenced by immunoSEQ multiplex PCR; TCRdb stores in-frame clones only, minus some. The table includes about 95,000 clones, just under 70% detected once. This chain uses TRBV19 with TRBJ1-5, with 8 bases matching TRBD1. The sequenced sample consisted of PBMCs. The sequence was obtained from a woman in her forties or fifties in good health and CMV-seropositive. The CDR3 here is CASNPDRGGQPQHF. For the CDR3, the DNA is TGTGCCAGTAACCCTGACAGGGGAGGTCAGCCCCAGCATTTT.